This TCR beta chain was recovered during a study of control samples from healthy donors and cancer patients. The CDR3 is made up of 14 amino acids. Trimming removed 0 bases from V and 2 bases from J, with 7 bases in between. Germline-derived CDR1 and CDR2 are KGHSH and LQKENI. Sequenced by immunoSEQ multiplex PCR; TCRdb stores in-frame clones only, minus some. This sample carries about 140,000 clones, about 90% of them seen once, and the ten largest clones take 5.5% to 9%. This chain joins TRBV18 and TRBJ1-1; D uncertain. This sequence originates from a young man in good health. Sequenced material: blood. The CDR3 here is CASSPPNVNTEAFF. The CDR3 DNA follows: TGTGCCAGCTCACCACCGAACGTAAACACTGAAGCTTTCTTT. Using reference TRBV18 and TRBJ1-1 for the parts outside the CDR3, the full variable domain is NAGVMQNPRHLVRRRGQEARLRCSPMKGHSHVYWYRQLPEEGLKFMVYLQKENIIDESGMPKERFSAEFPKEGPSILRIQQVVRGDSAAYFCASSPPNVNTEAFFGQGTRLTVV.